A single sample is the source of the 28 T cell receptor beta chains below, sequenced in a study of control samples from healthy donors and cancer patients. Clones were read by immunoSEQ multiplex PCR, and TCRdb kept only the in-frame ones, dropping some. This sample has roughly 69,000 clones, with 83% found just once. Sample: blood. The receptors derive from a man aged 55 to 70 in good health.

V and J are TRBV30 and TRBJ1-4; weak D call: TRBD1 (5 bases). Germline V gene data show CDR1 as GTSNPN and CDR2 as SVGIG (reference sequence). The CDR3 length is 14 residues. V dropped 2 bases and J dropped 5 bases, with 12 bases sitting between them. The DNA for the CDR3 is TGTGCCTGGAGTACGCGACAGCCGAATGAAAAACTGTTTTTT. This translates into CAWSTRQPNEKLFF.

The gene calls are TRBV5-1 and TRBJ2-7, with TRBD1 matching 7 bases. V was clipped by 4 bases and J by 3 bases; unmatched bases: 10. The V gene's germline CDR1 is SGHRS and CDR2 YFSETQ. This CDR3 has 15 amino acids. The DNA for the CDR3 is TGCGCCAGCAGCCTCCGGGACAGTCTTAACTACGAGCAGTACTTC. It yields the protein CASSLRDSLNYEQYF.

The J gene is TRBJ2-1, the V gene TRBV5-1, with D hard to call. The length of the CDR3 is 13 residues. Germline V lookup: CDR1 SGHRS, CDR2 YFSETQ. Trimming took off 3 bases at V and 7 bases at J, with 11 bases between the two ends. CDR3 sequence reads: CASSSTPLNEQFF. For the CDR3, the DNA is TGCGCCAGCAGCTCCACCCCATTGAATGAGCAGTTCTTC. The entire variable domain, with the rest obtained from reference TRBV5-1 and TRBJ2-1, is as follows: KAGVTQTPRYLIKTRGQQVTLSCSPISGHRSVSWYQQTPGQGLQFLFEYFSETQRNKGNFPGRFSGRQFSNSRSEMNVSTLELGDSALYLCASSSTPLNEQFFGPGTRLTVL.

In its sample, this clone was seen once. The chain carries TRBV2 and TRBJ1-6; TRBD1 agrees at 7 bases. CDR1 SNHLY and CDR2 FYNNEI come from the germline V gene. J gave up 7 bases and V 2 bases, and 5 bases lay outside the gene matches. This CDR3 comprises 15 residues. CDR3 sequence (DNA): TGTGCCAGCAGTGAAAATGACAGGGAAAATTCACCCCTCCACTTT. This translates into CASSENDRENSPLHF.

This sequence joins TRBV6-2 or TRBV6-3 and TRBJ1-1; D is perhaps TRBD1 (6 bases). CDR3 length equals 14 residues. V was trimmed by 4 bases and J by 1 base, leaving 10 bases between them. The germline gives CDR1 MNHEY, CDR2 SVGEGT. CDR3 nucleotides: TGTGCCAGCAGTTTGGACAGCTCGAACACTGAAGCTTTCTTT. The encoded protein is CASSLDSSNTEAFF.

The chain couples TRBV20-1 to TRBJ1-4, with 7 bases matching TRBD1. The junction had 5 bases not matched to a gene; V was cut back by 3 bases and J by 7 bases. The CDR3 length is 13 residues. Germline V lookup: CDR1 DFQATT, CDR2 SNEGSKA (reference sequence). CDR3 bases: TGCAGTGCTAGTGACAGGGAGTCTGAAAAACTGTTTTTT. It encodes CSASDRESEKLFF.

The rearrangement uses TRBV7-8 and TRBJ2-7; a weak D match, TRBD2 (6 bases). The germline CDR1 and CDR2 sequences are SGHVS and FQNEAQ. The length of the CDR3 is 13 residues. V dropped 3 bases and J dropped 6 bases, with 12 bases sitting between them. This chain's CDR3 is CASSFSQGGEQYF. CDR3 DNA sequence: TGTGCCAGCAGCTTCAGCCAGGGAGGCGAGCAGTACTTC.

The rearrangement uses TRBV7-2 and TRBJ2-7; TRBD1 agrees at 7 bases. Losses at the gene ends were 5 bases for V and 5 bases for J; bases not matched to a gene: 9. The CDR3 is made up of 14 amino acids. Germline lookup yields CDR1 SGHTA and CDR2 FQGNSA. The CDR3 loop is CASSIDRAEDEQYF. DNA for the CDR3: TGTGCCAGCAGCATAGACAGGGCGGAGGACGAGCAGTACTTC.

This clone turned up a few times. This rearrangement joins TRBV7-2 to TRBJ2-2, with 8 bases lining up with TRBD2. With 2 bases clipped from V and 7 bases from J, the junction kept 12 bases outside the gene matches. CDR1 and CDR2 from the germline V gene are SGHTA and FQGNSA. CDR3 size: 17 residues. The CDR3 region has the DNA TGTGCCAGCAGCTTAATTGCCCAGCGGGAGAGAGGCGGGGAGCTGTTTTTT. It codes for CASSLIAQRERGGELFF.

The chain joins TRBV20-1 to TRBJ2-7, with TRBD2 matching 13 bases. Germline values: CDR1 DFQATT, CDR2 SNEGSKA (reference sequence). Losses at the gene ends were 3 bases for V and 3 bases for J; bases not matched to a gene: 11. The CDR3 covers 17 residues. In DNA, the CDR3 is TGCAGTGCTAGTCCCCGAACTAGCGGGAGGGCCTTCTACGAGCAGTACTTC. This translates into CSASPRTSGRAFYEQYF.

This clone has more than one count but fewer than ten. The V and J genes are TRBV19 and TRBJ2-7; no definite D call. CDR1 is LNHDA, CDR2 SQIVND, per germline (reference sequence). The CDR3 is made up of 16 amino acids. V lost 3 bases and J lost 2, with 17 bases in between. The CDR3 reads CASSIQVPSFPYEQYF. The CDR3 bases are TGTGCCAGTAGTATCCAAGTACCCAGCTTCCCCTACGAGCAGTACTTC.

This chain joins TRBV27 and TRBJ2-7, with 10 positions matching TRBD2. This CDR3 has 18 amino acids. Trimming took 5 bases from V and 1 from J; bases not matched to a gene: 14. Germline V gives CDR1 MNHEY, CDR2 SMNVEV (reference sequence). DNA for the CDR3: TGTGCCAGCAGTCCTTTACCCTGGACTAGCGGATATTCCTACGAGCAGTACTTC. This sequence encodes CASSPLPWTSGYSYEQYF.

This chain uses TRBV5-1 with TRBJ2-7; 9 nucleotides line up with TRBD1. This CDR3 contains 15 residues. Per the germline V gene, CDR1 is SGHRS and CDR2 is YFSETQ. V shed 4 bases and J 0 bases; nucleotides not matched to a gene: 5. The CDR3 spells CASSAGQGSSYEQYF. The CDR3 DNA sequence: TGCGCCAGCAGCGCCGGACAGGGGAGCTCCTACGAGCAGTACTTC.

The J gene is TRBJ2-3, the V gene TRBV30; D is undetermined. There are 12 residues in the CDR3. Germline loops: CDR1 GTSNPN, CDR2 SVGIG (reference sequence). V gave up 1 base and J gave up 3 bases, with 5 bases separating them. This chain's CDR3 is CAWSASTDTQYF. In DNA form, the CDR3 reads TGTGCCTGGAGTGCCTCGACAGATACGCAGTATTTT.

The V call is TRBV7-9, the J call TRBJ1-4, with 7 positions matching TRBD1. The CDR3 sequence is 14 residues long. With 5 bases clipped from V and 8 bases from J, the junction kept 8 bases outside the gene matches. Germline V gene sequence: CDR1 SEHNR, CDR2 FQNEAQ (reference sequence). In DNA, the CDR3 is TGTGCCAGCAGCCCGGGACAGTCGGGGGAAAAACTGTTTTTT. Protein: CASSPGQSGEKLFF.

The gene calls are TRBV4-1 and TRBJ2-7; D ambiguous. This CDR3 region has 14 residues. Germline V lookup: CDR1 MGHRA, CDR2 YSYEKL. Deletions cut 1 base from V and 3 bases from J, with 10 bases between. CDR3 coding DNA: TGCGCCAGCAGCCAAGCCCAACTGGGCTACGAGCAGTACTTC. Translating it yields CASSQAQLGYEQYF.

The chain couples TRBV9 to TRBJ1-5; 9 positions match TRBD1. This CDR3 comprises 15 residues. With 4 bases clipped from V and 4 bases from J, the junction kept 6 bases outside the gene matches. Per germline, CDR1 SGDLS and CDR2 YYNGEE. The DNA for the CDR3 is TGTGCCAGCAGCTCGGGACAGGGCGCAAATCAGCCCCAGCATTTT. Translating gives CASSSGQGANQPQHF.

The rearrangement uses TRBV6-2 or TRBV6-3 and TRBJ2-7; 9 positions match TRBD2. CDR1 and CDR2 (germline): MNHEY, SVGEGT. V gave up 6 bases and J gave up 0 bases; unmatched junction bases: 3. The CDR3 is made up of 14 amino acids. This CDR3 reads CASSAGGGSYEQYF. The CDR3 nucleotides are TGTGCCAGCAGCGCGGGAGGGGGCTCCTACGAGCAGTACTTC.

The chain couples TRBV7-9 to TRBJ2-6; TRBD2 matches at 14 bases. Trimming removed 3 bases from V and 4 bases from J; junction bases left unmatched: 5. The germline V gene has CDR1 SEHNR and CDR2 FQNEAQ (reference sequence). This CDR3 comprises 18 residues. The CDR3 is CASSFRLAGGLGANVLTF. In DNA, the CDR3 is TGTGCCAGCAGCTTTAGACTAGCGGGAGGGCTCGGGGCCAACGTCCTGACTTTC.

CDR3 region: CASSLSRGEQYF. CDR3 bases: TGTGCCAGCAGCTTAAGTAGGGGCGAGCAGTACTTC. The rearrangement links TRBV7-2 to TRBJ2-7; D perhaps matches TRBD1 (5 bases). The CDR3 runs 12 residues. Germline V gives CDR1 SGHTA, CDR2 FQGNSA. V was shortened by 2 bases and J by 6 bases, with 8 bases between the two germline ends.

The chain is built from TRBV24-1 and TRBJ2-3; 8 bases map to TRBD2. Germline V CDR1 and CDR2: KGHDR, SFDVKD. CDR3 length: 17 amino acids. V shed 3 bases and J 0 bases; nucleotides not matched to a gene: 7. The CDR3 bases are TGTGCCACCAGTGATCCCCTTAGCGGGATGAGCACAGATACGCAGTATTTT. This gives the protein CATSDPLSGMSTDTQYF.

The rearrangement uses TRBV11-2 and TRBJ1-6; the D gene is possibly TRBD1 (6 bases). Germline CDR1 reads SGHAT; CDR2 reads FQNNGV. V lost 5 bases and J 9 bases, leaving 17 bases between the germline ends. The CDR3 runs 15 residues. The CDR3 nucleotides read TGTGCCAGCAGCCGAGGACAGAGTCCTGGTTCACCCCTCCACTTT. It is translated as CASSRGQSPGSPLHF.

This chain connects TRBV5-1 to TRBJ2-1, with D hard to call. The germline V gene has CDR1 SGHRS and CDR2 YFSETQ. This CDR3 contains 13 residues. V was clipped by 6 bases and J by 4 bases, with 11 bases between them. The CDR3 nucleotides are TGCGCCAGCAAACGGCCACTGTACAATGAGCAGTTCTTC. Translation gives CASKRPLYNEQFF.

The V gene is TRBV7-9, the J gene TRBJ2-2; D is undetermined. The CDR3 runs 12 residues. V was shortened by 1 base and J by 6 bases, with 3 bases between the two germline ends. Per the germline V gene, CDR1 is SEHNR and CDR2 is FQNEAQ (reference sequence). The CDR3 protein is CASSLGAGELFF. CDR3 DNA: TGTGCCAGCAGCTTAGGGGCCGGGGAGCTGTTTTTT.

This sequence joins TRBV18 and TRBJ1-1; D uncertain. CDR1 and CDR2 from the germline V gene are KGHSH and LQKENI. The CDR3 covers 13 residues. Trimming took 4 bases from V and 1 from J, leaving 7 bases between them. CDR3 protein: CASSLGTNTEAFF. CDR3 in DNA: TGTGCCAGCTCACTCGGCACGAACACTGAAGCTTTCTTT.

The rearrangement links TRBV2 to TRBJ1-4; a possible D gene is TRBD1 (5 bases). Germline V gives CDR1 SNHLY, CDR2 FYNNEI. V lost 7 bases to trimming and J lost 8 bases, with 14 bases between them. This CDR3 has 13 residues. The CDR3 region is CASMVGLGEKLFF. CDR3 nucleotides: TGTGCCAGCATGGTGGGGCTAGGGGAAAAACTGTTTTTT.

The chain recombines TRBV20-1 with TRBJ2-2; no clear D. This CDR3 has 11 amino acids. Germline V gene sequence: CDR1 DFQATT, CDR2 SNEGSKA (reference sequence). V was cut by 2 bases and J by 3 bases, with 1 base left in between. The CDR3 DNA reads as TGCAGTGCTAGATACACCGGGGAGCTGTTTTTT. It translates to CSARYTGELFF.

J is TRBJ2-7 and V is TRBV6-2 or TRBV6-3; D assignment may be TRBD1 or TRBD2 (5 bases each). Trimming stripped 0 bases from V and 2 bases from J, with 17 bases between. The CDR3 is made up of 17 amino acids. Germline values: CDR1 MNHEY, CDR2 SVGEGT. This CDR3 reads CASSYSPSGTDPYEQYF. The CDR3 DNA is TGTGCCAGCAGTTACTCACCATCCGGGACCGACCCCTACGAGCAGTACTTC.